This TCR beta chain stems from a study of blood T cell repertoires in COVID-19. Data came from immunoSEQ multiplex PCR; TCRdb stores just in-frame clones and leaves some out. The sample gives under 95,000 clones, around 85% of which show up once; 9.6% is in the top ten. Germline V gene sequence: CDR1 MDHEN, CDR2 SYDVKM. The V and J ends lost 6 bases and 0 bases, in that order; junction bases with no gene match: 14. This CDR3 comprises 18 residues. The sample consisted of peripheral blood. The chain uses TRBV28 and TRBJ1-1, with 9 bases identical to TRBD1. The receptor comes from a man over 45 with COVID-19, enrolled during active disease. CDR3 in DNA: TGTGCCAGCAGCCCGTCCGCGGGACAGGGCGTTTTGAACACTGAAGCTTTCTTT. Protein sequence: CASSPSAGQGVLNTEAFF.